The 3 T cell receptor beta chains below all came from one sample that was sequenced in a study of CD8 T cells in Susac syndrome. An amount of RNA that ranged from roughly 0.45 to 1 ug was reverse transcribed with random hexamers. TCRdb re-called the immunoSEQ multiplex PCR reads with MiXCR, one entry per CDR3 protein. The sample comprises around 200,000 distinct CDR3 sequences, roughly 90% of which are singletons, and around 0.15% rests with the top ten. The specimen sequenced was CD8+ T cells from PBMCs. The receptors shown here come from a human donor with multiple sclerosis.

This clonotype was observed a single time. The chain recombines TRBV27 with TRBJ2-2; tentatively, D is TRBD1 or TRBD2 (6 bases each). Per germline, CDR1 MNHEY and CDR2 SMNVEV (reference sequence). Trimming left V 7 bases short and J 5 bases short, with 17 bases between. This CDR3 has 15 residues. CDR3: CASKSGASDTGELFF. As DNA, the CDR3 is TGTGCCAGCAAATCGGGGGCGAGTGATACCGGGGAGCTGTTTTTT.

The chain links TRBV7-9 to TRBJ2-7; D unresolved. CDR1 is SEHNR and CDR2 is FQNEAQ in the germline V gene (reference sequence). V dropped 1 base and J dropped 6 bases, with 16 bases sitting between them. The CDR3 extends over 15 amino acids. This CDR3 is CASSLGPIVRGEQYF. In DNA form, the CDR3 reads TGTGCCAGCAGCTTAGGCCCCATCGTTAGAGGCGAGCAGTACTTC.

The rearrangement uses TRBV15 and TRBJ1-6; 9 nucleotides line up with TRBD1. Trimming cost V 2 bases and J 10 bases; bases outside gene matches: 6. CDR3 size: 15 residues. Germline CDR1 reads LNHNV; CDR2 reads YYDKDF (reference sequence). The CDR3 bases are TGTGCCACCAGCAGAACAGGGGGCGAGCGGTCACCCCTCCACTTT. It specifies CATSRTGGERSPLHF. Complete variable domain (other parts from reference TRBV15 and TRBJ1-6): DAMVIQNPRYQVTQFGKPVTLSCSQTLNHNVMYWYQQKSSQAPKLLFHYYDKDFNNEADTPDNFQSRRPNTSFCFLDIRSPGLGDTAMYLCATSRTGGERSPLHFGNGTRLTVT.